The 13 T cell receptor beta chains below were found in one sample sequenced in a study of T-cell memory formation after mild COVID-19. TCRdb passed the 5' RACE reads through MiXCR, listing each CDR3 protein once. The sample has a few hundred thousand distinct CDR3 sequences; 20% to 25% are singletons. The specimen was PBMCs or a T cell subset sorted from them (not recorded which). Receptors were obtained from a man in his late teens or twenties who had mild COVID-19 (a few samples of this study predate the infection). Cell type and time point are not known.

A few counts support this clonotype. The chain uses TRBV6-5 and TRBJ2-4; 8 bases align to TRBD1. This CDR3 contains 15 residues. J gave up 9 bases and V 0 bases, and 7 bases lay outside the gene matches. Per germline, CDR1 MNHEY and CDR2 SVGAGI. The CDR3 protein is CASSYSDREGGIQYF. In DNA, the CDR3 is TGTGCCAGCAGTTACTCGGACAGGGAAGGGGGCATTCAGTACTTC.

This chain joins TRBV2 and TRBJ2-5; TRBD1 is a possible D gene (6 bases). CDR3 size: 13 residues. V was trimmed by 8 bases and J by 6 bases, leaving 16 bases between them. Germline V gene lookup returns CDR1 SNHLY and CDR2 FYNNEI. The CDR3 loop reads CASEPDSLKTQYF. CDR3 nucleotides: TGTGCCAGCGAGCCGGACAGTTTGAAGACCCAGTACTTC.

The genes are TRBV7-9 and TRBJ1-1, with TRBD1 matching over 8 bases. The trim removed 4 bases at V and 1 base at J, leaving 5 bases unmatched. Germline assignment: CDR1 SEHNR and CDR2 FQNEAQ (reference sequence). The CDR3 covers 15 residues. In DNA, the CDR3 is TGTGCCAGCAGCTCGACGGACAGGGAGAACACTGAAGCTTTCTTT. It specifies CASSSTDRENTEAFF.

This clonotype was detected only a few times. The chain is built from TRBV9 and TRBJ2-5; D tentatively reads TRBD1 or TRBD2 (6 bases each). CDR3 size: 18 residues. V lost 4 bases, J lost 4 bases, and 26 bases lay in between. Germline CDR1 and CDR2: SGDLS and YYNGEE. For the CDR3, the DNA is TGTGCCAGCAGCCCGGGGGACATGGGTGGAGGGCCGTCAGAGACCCAGTACTTC. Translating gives CASSPGDMGGGPSETQYF.

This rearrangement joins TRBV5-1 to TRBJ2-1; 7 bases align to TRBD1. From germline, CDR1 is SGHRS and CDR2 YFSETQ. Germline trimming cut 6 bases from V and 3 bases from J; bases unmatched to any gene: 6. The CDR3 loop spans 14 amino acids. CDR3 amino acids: CASTLGDSYNEQFF. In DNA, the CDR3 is TGCGCCAGCACCCTGGGGGACAGCTACAATGAGCAGTTCTTC.

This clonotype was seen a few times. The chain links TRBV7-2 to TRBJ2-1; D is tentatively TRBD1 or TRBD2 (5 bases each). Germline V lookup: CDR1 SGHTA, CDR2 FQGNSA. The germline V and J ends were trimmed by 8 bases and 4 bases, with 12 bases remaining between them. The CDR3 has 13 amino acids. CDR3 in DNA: TGTGCCAGCGCCCAGGGAGTTTACAATGAGCAGTTCTTC. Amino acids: CASAQGVYNEQFF.

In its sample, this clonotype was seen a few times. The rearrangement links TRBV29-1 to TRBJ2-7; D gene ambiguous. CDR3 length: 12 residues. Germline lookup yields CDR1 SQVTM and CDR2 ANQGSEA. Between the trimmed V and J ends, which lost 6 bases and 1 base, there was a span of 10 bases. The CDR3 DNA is TGCAGCGTCACGTACAGATCCTACGAGCAGTACTTC. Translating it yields CSVTYRSYEQYF.

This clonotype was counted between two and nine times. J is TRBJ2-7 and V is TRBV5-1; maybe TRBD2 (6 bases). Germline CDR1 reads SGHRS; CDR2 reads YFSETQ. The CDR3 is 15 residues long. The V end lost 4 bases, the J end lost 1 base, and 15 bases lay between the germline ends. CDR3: CASSPGVSSSYEQYV. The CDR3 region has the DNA TGCGCCAGCAGCCCGGGGGTGAGCTCATCCTACGAGCAGTACGTC.

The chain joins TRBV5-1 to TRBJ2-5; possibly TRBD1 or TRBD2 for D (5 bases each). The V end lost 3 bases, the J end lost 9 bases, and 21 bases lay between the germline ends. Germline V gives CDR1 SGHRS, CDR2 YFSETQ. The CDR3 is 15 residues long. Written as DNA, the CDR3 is TGCGCCAGCAGCTCCGGACCGGGGCCTCCTATGGCCCAGTACTTC. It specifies CASSSGPGPPMAQYF.

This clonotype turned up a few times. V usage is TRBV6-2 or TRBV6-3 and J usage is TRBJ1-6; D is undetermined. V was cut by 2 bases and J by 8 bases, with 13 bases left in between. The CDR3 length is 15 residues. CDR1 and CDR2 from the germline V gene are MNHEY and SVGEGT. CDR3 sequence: CASSYPVQSDSPLHF. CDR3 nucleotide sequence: TGTGCCAGCAGTTACCCGGTACAATCGGATTCACCCCTCCACTTT.

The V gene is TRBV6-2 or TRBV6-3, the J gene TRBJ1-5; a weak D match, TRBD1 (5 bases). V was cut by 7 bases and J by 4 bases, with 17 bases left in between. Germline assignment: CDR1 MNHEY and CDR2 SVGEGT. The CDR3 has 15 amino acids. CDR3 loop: CASTRAEQGNQPQHF. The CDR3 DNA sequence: TGTGCCAGCACCCGAGCCGAGCAGGGAAATCAGCCCCAGCATTTT.

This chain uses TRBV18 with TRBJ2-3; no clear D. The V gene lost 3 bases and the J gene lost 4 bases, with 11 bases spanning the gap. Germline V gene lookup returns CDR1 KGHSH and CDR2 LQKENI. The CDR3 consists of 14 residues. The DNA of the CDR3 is TGTGCCAGCTCACCGTCAGGACCCCCAGATACGCAGTATTTT. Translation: CASSPSGPPDTQYF.

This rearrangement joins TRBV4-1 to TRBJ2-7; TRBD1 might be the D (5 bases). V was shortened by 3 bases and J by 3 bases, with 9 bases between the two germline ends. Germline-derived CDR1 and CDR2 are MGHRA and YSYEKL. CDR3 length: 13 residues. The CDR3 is CASSHDDSYEQYF. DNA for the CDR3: TGCGCCAGCAGCCATGACGACAGCTACGAGCAGTACTTC.